This TCR beta chain was observed in a study of cytomegalovirus exposure and HLA in healthy donors. Across the whole study: It was reported in a later analysis that the same platform had been used for the 90 to 150 validation repertoires as for the 666 first-cohort repertoires.

Study-wide results and caveats: Reportedly, diagnosis of cytomegalovirus status by the classifier showed high specificity and sensitivity. The tendency of first-cohort TCR clusters to co-occur in the 100 to 150 validation repertoires was identified by a subsequent analysis.

With regard to this clone: Antigen unknown.

Here immunoSEQ multiplex PCR was the method, and the copy in TCRdb shows in-frame clones only, minus some. The sample lists about 260,000 clones, around 91% occurring once. Trimming took off 2 bases at V and 4 bases at J, with 5 bases between the two ends. There are 13 residues in the CDR3. In germline, CDR1 is SGHVS, CDR2 FQNEAQ. The donors were members of the approximately 120-subject validation cohort (separate from the approximately 730-subject first cohort). The source of this sequence is a woman aged 25 to 39 in good health and CMV-seronegative. The sequenced sample was PBMCs. The V and J genes are TRBV7-8 and TRBJ2-2, with D uncertain. CDR3 in DNA: TGTGCCAGCAGCTTATTGGGCACCGGGGAGCTGTTTTTT. It codes for CASSLLGTGELFF.